These 9 T cell receptor beta chains were sequenced from one sample in a study of T cell changes during pregnancy in multiple sclerosis. Sequencing used immunoSEQ multiplex PCR; TCRdb keeps in-frame clones, though not all of them. The data contain about 50,000 clones, around nine tenths of them singletons. The starting material was CD4+ T cells from peripheral blood mononuclear cells, obtained in the second trimester of pregnancy. All receptors derive from a female donor with multiple sclerosis, enrolled in a pregnancy study.

This chain joins TRBV15 and TRBJ1-1; no definite D call. This CDR3 region has 16 residues. CDR1 is LNHNV, CDR2 YYDKDF, per germline (reference sequence). V lost 0 bases and J lost 2, with 13 bases in between. In nucleotides, the CDR3 is TGTGCCACCAGCAGAGATAGAAGCATTCGAAACACTGAAGCTTTCTTT. This sequence encodes CATSRDRSIRNTEAFF.

This chain connects TRBV9 to TRBJ1-1; D not resolved. The CDR3 is 15 residues long. V was shortened by 0 bases and J by 1 base, with 10 bases between the two germline ends. Germline values: CDR1 SGDLS, CDR2 YYNGEE. CDR3 in amino acids: CASSVDFWANTEAFF. In DNA form, the CDR3 reads TGTGCCAGCAGCGTAGATTTCTGGGCGAACACTGAAGCTTTCTTT.

The chain couples TRBV29-1 to TRBJ2-6, with D perhaps matching TRBD1 (6 bases). The CDR3 sequence is 15 residues long. V lost 7 bases and J 0 bases, leaving 13 bases between the germline ends. CDR1 is SQVTM and CDR2 is ANQGSEA in the germline V gene. CDR3 DNA: TGCAGCGCGTCCCAACAGGGCTCTGGGGCCAACGTCCTGACTTTC. This encodes CSASQQGSGANVLTF. Full variable domain (outside the CDR3, taken from reference TRBV29-1 and TRBJ2-6): SAVISQKPSRDICQRGTSLTIQCQVDSQVTMMFWYRQQPGQSLTLIATANQGSEATYESGFVIDKFPISRPNLTFSTLTVSNMSPEDSSIYLCSASQQGSGANVLTFGAGSRLTVL.

The chain uses TRBV28 and TRBJ1-4, with D tentatively TRBD1 (5 bases). The germline V gene encodes CDR1 MDHEN and CDR2 SYDVKM. V was pared by 3 bases and J by 3 bases, with 8 bases between. This CDR3 is built from 14 residues. The CDR3 protein is CASSFRDSNEKLFF. CDR3 nucleotides: TGTGCCAGCAGTTTCCGGGACTCTAATGAAAAACTGTTTTTT.

V usage is TRBV6-1 and J usage is TRBJ1-1; no firm D call. V was shortened by 2 bases and J by 1 base, with 5 bases between the two germline ends. Germline lookup yields CDR1 MNHNS and CDR2 SASEGT. The CDR3 has 13 residues. CDR3 amino acids: CASSEQENTEAFF. The CDR3 nucleotides read TGTGCCAGCAGTGAACAGGAGAACACTGAAGCTTTCTTT.

The V and J genes are TRBV7-9 and TRBJ2-1; tentatively, D is TRBD2 (5 bases). Trimming cost V 3 bases and J 5 bases, with 20 bases left between them. This CDR3 is built from 17 residues. Germline V gene sequence: CDR1 SEHNR, CDR2 FQNEAQ (reference sequence). The CDR3 nucleotides read TGTGCCAGCAGCTTCCACTTCGGGAACGGGGTCCACAATGAGCAGTTCTTC. This encodes CASSFHFGNGVHNEQFF.

V usage is TRBV5-1 and J usage is TRBJ1-4, with D uncertain. The V and J ends lost 4 bases and 0 bases respectively, with 10 bases between them. There are 15 residues in the CDR3. Looked up from germline, CDR1 is SGHRS and CDR2 is YFSETQ. The CDR3 nucleotides read TGCGCCAGCAGCCATTACACCGCAACTAATGAAAAACTGTTTTTT. It is translated as CASSHYTATNEKLFF.

The J gene is TRBJ2-3, the V gene TRBV30; TRBD2 aligns across 7 bases. The CDR3 has 16 amino acids. The germline V gene encodes CDR1 GTSNPN and CDR2 SVGIG (reference sequence). With 3 bases clipped from V and 2 bases from J, the junction kept 11 bases outside the gene matches. CDR3 sequence: CAWRGGSTHPTDTQYF. The CDR3 bases are TGTGCCTGGAGGGGAGGGTCAACACATCCCACAGATACGCAGTATTTT.

This chain uses TRBV30 with TRBJ2-7; D is unclear. The CDR3 covers 14 residues. Trimming cost V 4 bases and J 1 base, with 14 bases left between them. From germline, CDR1 is GTSNPN and CDR2 SVGIG (reference sequence). CDR3 region: CAWTAVAGSYEQYF. CDR3 coding DNA: TGTGCCTGGACGGCGGTTGCTGGATCCTACGAGCAGTACTTC.